This TCR beta chain was found in a study of cytomegalovirus exposure and HLA in healthy donors. 60 Vbeta and 13 Jbeta primers were used in PCR. Sequencing was performed with immunoSEQ multiplex PCR; in TCRdb, only in-frame clones are kept and a portion is missing. The top ten clones hold roughly 8.4% of a sample with about 98,000 clones, roughly 82% of them seen once. The CDR3 has 14 residues. The V gene's germline CDR1 is SQVTM and CDR2 ANQGSEA. The V gene end was trimmed by 5 bases and the J gene end by 7 bases; junction bases not matched to a gene: 5. The sequencing sample was made of PBMCs. V is TRBV29-1 and J is TRBJ2-5; 15 bases fit TRBD2. The receptor's source is a human donor in good health. CDR3 DNA: TGCAGCGTTACGCCGGGACTAGCGGGAGGGACCCAGTACTTC. Its protein is CSVTPGLAGGTQYF.